This T cell receptor beta chain was profiled in a study of blood T cells in healthy people across ages. Across the study: Template-switching capture recovered about one barcoded beta molecule per two T cells. Whole-study results and caveats: TCR beta diversity correlated strongly with naive T cell percentage. Diversity estimates from one million T cells were considered underestimates.

Then a second PCR, running roughly 7 to 11 cycles, was carried out with a sample-barcoded 5' primer and a J-beta primer mix. TCRdb used MiXCR to reprocess the 5' RACE reads, holding one entry per CDR3 protein. The sample has 920,000 or so distinct CDR3 sequences; under 55% are singletons. The V end was cut by 3 bases, the J end by 4 bases, with 18 bases between. This CDR3 region has 16 residues. There are a few counts of this clonotype. As yet, its antigen is unknown. All donors came from Russia, were Caucasian and healthy, and spanned ages roughly 6 to 95. The chain carries TRBV12-3 or TRBV12-4 and TRBJ1-2, with D tentatively TRBD1 (5 bases). The sample taken for sequencing was blood. The sequence was collected from a woman aged 55-69 years in good health. In DNA, the CDR3 is TGTGCCAGCAGTTTGGGAGGGGCAGGTTCCCTCTATGGCTACACCTTC. Translation gives CASSLGGAGSLYGYTF.